These 16 T cell receptor beta chains share one sample of origin, sequenced in a study of blood T cell repertoires in COVID-19 (dated by TCRdb to about 2020). Receptor amplification or capture employed the immunoSEQ multiplex PCR assay. Here the immuneACCESS table is served through TCRdb, limited to in-frame sequences with V and J called. Missing clones are a known gap in these copies; in checked studies unresolved V genes cover under half, and the rest lacks a known reason. The sample contains fewer than 200,000 clones, about 90% of them found a single time. Roughly 20% of the sample rests with the top ten. Source material: peripheral blood. Receptors were obtained from a man in his 70s with active or convalescent COVID-19.

The V gene is TRBV30, the J gene TRBJ1-6; no firm D call. Trimming took 2 bases from V and 0 from J, leaving 8 bases between them. The CDR3 totals 15 residues. Per germline, CDR1 GTSNPN and CDR2 SVGIG (reference sequence). Written as DNA, the CDR3 is TGTGCCTGGAGTCAGACTAGCTCCTATAATTCACCCCTCCACTTT. This codes for CAWSQTSSYNSPLHF.

The chain couples TRBV27 to TRBJ1-2; D not resolved. CDR1 and CDR2 (germline): MNHEY, SMNVEV (reference sequence). The CDR3 totals 13 residues. Between the trimmed V and J ends, which lost 6 bases and 4 bases, there was a span of 12 bases. The CDR3 here is CASRPSGLYGYTF. In DNA form, the CDR3 reads TGTGCCAGCAGACCGTCTGGGCTCTATGGCTACACCTTC.

A note on this clone: Other DNA sequences from this sample encode an identical CDR3 as well. The V call is TRBV5-5, the J call TRBJ2-1; 8 bases are a match to TRBD2. CDR1 SGHKS and CDR2 YYEKEE come from the germline V gene (reference sequence). This CDR3 is 14 amino acids long. The V segment lost 1 base and the J segment 3 bases; nucleotides outside the gene matches: 0. CDR3 loop: CASSLTSGYNEQFF. In DNA, the CDR3 is TGTGCCAGCAGCTTGACTAGCGGCTACAATGAGCAGTTCTTC.

J is TRBJ1-2 and V is TRBV5-5, with D perhaps TRBD1 (5 bases). The CDR3 sequence is 18 residues long. Trimming cost V 4 bases and J 0 bases, with 22 bases left between them. Germline CDR1 SGHKS, CDR2 YYEKEE (reference sequence). CDR3 protein: CASSPTRQTREANYGYTF. The CDR3 DNA sequence: TGTGCCAGCAGCCCAACCAGACAGACAAGGGAGGCTAACTATGGCTACACCTTC.

V gene TRBV10-3 combines with J gene TRBJ2-2; TRBD2 matches at 7 bases. The ends lost 5 bases at V and 5 bases at J; junction bases unmatched: 17. Per germline, CDR1 ENHRY and CDR2 SYGVKD. CDR3 length equals 18 residues. CDR3 nucleotide sequence: TGTGCCATCAGTCCGGGACGCCTTAAAATCGGGGGGACCGGGGAGCTGTTTTTT. It codes for CAISPGRLKIGGTGELFF.

Worth noting for this clone: One end of the junction is discordant with germline, which a read error may explain. The V call is TRBV2, the J call TRBJ2-2, with D maybe TRBD1 (6 bases). This CDR3 spans 14 amino acids. Per the germline V gene, CDR1 is SNHLY and CDR2 is FYNNEI. CDR3 protein: CASSPGQNAGELFF. CDR3 DNA: TGTGCCAGCAGCCCAGGACAGAACGCCGGGGAGCTGTTTTTT.

V and J are TRBV6-6 and TRBJ1-1, with D possibly being TRBD1 (5 bases). V gave up 7 bases and J gave up 0 bases, with 18 bases separating them. This CDR3 is 16 amino acids long. CDR1 and CDR2 (germline): MNHNY, SVGAGI (reference sequence). The CDR3 DNA sequence: TGTGCCAGCAACTTCGGAGGGGACGACTTGAACACTGAAGCTTTCTTT. Its translation is CASNFGGDDLNTEAFF.

This clone appeared a few times. The chain recombines TRBV2 with TRBJ1-2; D not certain. From germline, CDR1 is SNHLY and CDR2 FYNNEI. This CDR3 is built from 13 residues. V lost 3 bases, J lost 5 bases, and 10 bases lay in between. CDR3 residues: CASSEEAGYGYTF. The CDR3 DNA reads as TGTGCCAGCAGTGAGGAGGCTGGGTATGGCTACACCTTC.

V gene TRBV13 combines with J gene TRBJ2-2; 8 nucleotides match TRBD2. Trimming removed 8 bases from V and 5 bases from J; junction bases left unmatched: 7. Per germline, CDR1 PRHDT and CDR2 FYEKMQ (reference sequence). The CDR3 has 14 residues. The CDR3 sequence: CASASGGGTGELFF. Here the CDR3 DNA reads TGTGCCAGCGCGTCAGGCGGGGGGACCGGGGAGCTGTTTTTT.

This clone occurred a few times. The rearrangement uses TRBV5-1 and TRBJ1-1, with a possible D match to TRBD1 (6 bases). Between the trimmed V and J ends, which lost 3 bases and 0 bases, there was a span of 12 bases. The CDR3 totals 15 residues. Germline CDR1 is SGHRS and CDR2 is YFSETQ. The CDR3 sequence is CASSSGTLLNTEAFF. The CDR3 DNA reads TGCGCCAGCAGCTCTGGGACACTTTTGAACACTGAAGCTTTCTTT.

The DNA of the CDR3 is TGTGCCAGCAGCTCCGACAGGGCTATCGGGAAACTGTTTTTT. Encoded protein: CASSSDRAIGKLFF. V gene TRBV14 combines with J gene TRBJ1-4; 7 bases fit TRBD1. The CDR3 sequence is 14 residues long. Germline-derived CDR1 and CDR2 are SGHDN and FVKESK. Trimming at V came to 5 bases and at J to 11 bases, leaving 11 bases not matched to a gene.

The chain carries TRBV6-5 and TRBJ2-7; a possible D gene is TRBD1 (5 bases). This CDR3 has 15 residues. The V end lost 3 bases, the J end lost 6 bases, and 18 bases lay between the germline ends. From germline, CDR1 is MNHEY and CDR2 SVGAGI. The CDR3 loop reads CASSYSGVGLGEQYF. CDR3 nucleotide sequence: TGTGCCAGCAGTTATTCCGGAGTGGGGCTGGGCGAGCAGTACTTC.

The CDR3 loop is CASSSQEFRTRYQPQHF. DNA of the CDR3: TGTGCCAGCAGCTCCCAAGAGTTCCGGACAAGGTATCAGCCCCAGCATTTT. This rearrangement joins TRBV5-5 to TRBJ1-5; D is possibly TRBD1 (5 bases). CDR1 is SGHKS, CDR2 YYEKEE, per germline (reference sequence). The V end was cut by 3 bases, the J end by 5 bases, with 21 bases between. The CDR3 contains 17 residues.

With regard to this clone: This sample also contains other DNA sequences that code for the same CDR3. The CDR3, as DNA: TGCAGCGTGGGCGAGACAGGACCCAATCAGCCCCAGCATTTT. Its protein product is CSVGETGPNQPQHF. This chain links TRBV29-1 with TRBJ1-5, with D perhaps TRBD1 (6 bases). The ends were cut back, 6 bases at V and 3 bases at J, with 15 bases in the middle. Germline CDR1 SQVTM, CDR2 ANQGSEA. This CDR3 is 14 amino acids long. Full variable domain (outside the CDR3, taken from reference TRBV29-1 and TRBJ1-5): SAVISQKPSRDICQRGTSLTIQCQVDSQVTMMFWYRQQPGQSLTLIATANQGSEATYESGFVIDKFPISRPNLTFSTLTVSNMSPEDSSIYLCSVGETGPNQPQHFGDGTRLSIL.

Only one count was recorded for this clone. V usage is TRBV27 and J usage is TRBJ1-2; maybe TRBD1 (6 bases). This CDR3 has 13 amino acids. Germline CDR1 MNHEY, CDR2 SMNVEV (reference sequence). V was shortened by 7 bases and J by 5 bases, with 14 bases between the two germline ends. Written as DNA, the CDR3 is TGTGCCAGCAAAGAGACAGGCTCGTATGGCTACACCTTC. Amino acid sequence: CASKETGSYGYTF.

This chain joins TRBV12-5 and TRBJ2-1; 8 bases align to TRBD1. Germline V gene data show CDR1 as LGHNT and CDR2 as FRNRAP. The CDR3 is made up of 14 amino acids. J was trimmed by 7 bases and V by 3 bases; bases with no gene match: 5. CDR3 DNA sequence: TGTGCTAGTGGTTTTGGGGACAGGAATAATGAGCAGTTCTTC. The encoded protein is CASGFGDRNNEQFF. The full variable domain, rest sourced from reference TRBV12-5 and TRBJ2-1, is DARVTQTPRHKVTEMGQEVTMRCQPILGHNTVFWYRQTMMQGLELLAYFRNRAPLDDSGMPKDRFSAEMPDATLATLKIQPSEPRDSAVYFCASGFGDRNNEQFFGPGTRLTVL.